The T cell receptor beta chain under discussion was sequenced for a study of T cell repertoires in cytomegalovirus infection. Looked up from germline, CDR1 is DFQATT and CDR2 is SNEGSKA (reference sequence). The CDR3 contains 14 residues. V gave up 1 base and J gave up 5 bases, with 14 bases separating them. Via MiXCR, TCRdb re-called the reads, giving one row per CDR3 protein. The sample comprises around 130,000 distinct CDR3 sequences, 7% to 9.5% of which are singletons, and 9.5% to 13% rests with the top ten. Sequenced sample: PBMCs. The receptor's source is a human donor in good health (CMV status not recorded). Some clones in this sample may be carry-over from other donors' samples. This chain connects TRBV20-1 to TRBJ1-1, with no clear D. Here the CDR3 reads CSARVAGSWTEAFF. CDR3 sequence (DNA): TGCAGTGCTAGAGTGGCGGGCTCGTGGACTGAAGCTTTCTTT.